Below, 8 T cell receptor beta chains from the same sample are listed, as sequenced in a study of beta chain features in type 1 diabetes. Whole-study results and caveats: TCRB CDR3s from Type 1 diabetes patients were moderately but significantly shorter in all four CD4+ subsets.

Expressed TCRB transcripts were sequenced after all isolated RNA was converted to cDNA. TCRdb keeps only in-frame clones here, not all; method: immunoSEQ multiplex PCR. The profile shows approximately 250,000 clones, 16% of them singletons. Their antigen targets remain unknown. The sequencing input was naive CD4+ T cells from blood. The receptor source for this set is a man aged 25 to 45 with type 1 diabetes.

This clone was picked up a small number of times. The rearrangement joins TRBV7-9 to TRBJ1-4; D not resolved. The CDR3 extends over 15 amino acids. V was cut by 1 base and J by 7 bases, with 13 bases left in between. The germline CDR1 and CDR2 sequences are SEHNR and FQNEAQ (reference sequence). The CDR3 bases are TGTGCCAGCAGCTTAGGCGGAATCGTCGGTGAAAAACTGTTTTTT. It encodes CASSLGGIVGEKLFF.

This clone was counted a few times. The rearrangement joins TRBV18 to TRBJ1-1, with D hard to call. The germline V and J ends were trimmed by 2 bases and 6 bases, with 13 bases remaining between them. This CDR3 has 14 amino acids. Per the germline V gene, CDR1 is KGHSH and CDR2 is LQKENI. The CDR3, as DNA: TGTGCCAGCTCACCAGAGTCGGGGTCTGCTGAAGCTTTCTTT. Encoded protein: CASSPESGSAEAFF.

The chain couples TRBV28 to TRBJ2-1, with a tentative D call TRBD2 (6 bases). This CDR3 spans 13 amino acids. Trimming pared 9 bases from V and 3 bases from J, leaving 12 bases between. The germline CDR1 and CDR2 sequences are MDHEN and SYDVKM. The CDR3 reads CASAGLNYNEQFF. The CDR3 coding sequence is TGTGCCAGTGCGGGACTTAACTACAATGAGCAGTTCTTC.

The rearrangement links TRBV5-1 to TRBJ2-3; D remains unclear. V gave up 3 bases and J gave up 9 bases, with 20 bases separating them. This CDR3 region has 15 residues. The germline gives CDR1 SGHRS, CDR2 YFSETQ. CDR3 loop: CASSSQARFGETQYF. CDR3 nucleotide sequence: TGCGCCAGCAGCTCTCAGGCGCGGTTTGGAGAGACGCAGTATTTT.

This clone was counted only a few times. The chain carries TRBV4-1 and TRBJ2-5; the D gene is possibly TRBD1 (5 bases). V lost 1 base to trimming and J lost 2 bases, with 8 bases between them. Germline CDR1 is MGHRA and CDR2 is YSYEKL. The CDR3 covers 14 residues. The CDR3 sequence: CASSQGNRQETQYF. CDR3 in DNA: TGCGCCAGCAGCCAAGGTAACAGGCAAGAGACCCAGTACTTC.

This rearrangement joins TRBV4-2 to TRBJ2-4, with TRBD1 identical over 9 bases. Germline V gene lookup returns CDR1 LGHNA and CDR2 YNFKEQ. This CDR3 has 14 residues. V was clipped by 4 bases and J by 5 bases; unmatched bases: 3. The CDR3 sequence is CASSPRQGENIQYF. The CDR3 DNA reads as TGTGCCAGCAGCCCCCGACAGGGGGAAAACATTCAGTACTTC.

This clone was seen only a few times. The chain employs TRBV18 and TRBJ2-1, with 10 nucleotides matching TRBD1. Per germline, CDR1 KGHSH and CDR2 LQKENI. This CDR3 has 14 amino acids. V trimming: 3 bases; J trimming: 12 bases; junction bases outside the gene matches: 8. The CDR3 DNA is TGTGCCAGCTCACCGGGACAGGGGATCTCAGGGCAGTTCTTC. It codes for CASSPGQGISGQFF.

This clone was observed a handful of times. The chain uses TRBV18 and TRBJ1-2; no reliable D call. This CDR3 is 11 amino acids long. V dropped 2 bases and J dropped 8 bases, with 6 bases sitting between them. Germline V CDR1 and CDR2: KGHSH, LQKENI. As DNA, the CDR3 is TGTGCCAGCTCACCATCGGAGGGCTACACCTTC. Amino acids: CASSPSEGYTF.